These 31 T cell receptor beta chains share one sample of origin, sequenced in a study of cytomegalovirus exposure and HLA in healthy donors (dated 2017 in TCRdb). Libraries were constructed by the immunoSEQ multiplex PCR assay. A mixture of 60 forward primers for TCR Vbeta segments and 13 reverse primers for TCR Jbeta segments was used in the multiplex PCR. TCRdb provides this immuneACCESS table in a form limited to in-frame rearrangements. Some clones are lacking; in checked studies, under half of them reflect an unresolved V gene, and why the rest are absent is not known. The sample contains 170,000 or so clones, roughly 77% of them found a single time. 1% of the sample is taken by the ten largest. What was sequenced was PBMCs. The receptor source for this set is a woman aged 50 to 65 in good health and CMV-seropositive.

The CDR3, as DNA: TGTGCCAGTAGTCACCCTGGACAGGGGGCTTCTGGCGGGGAGCTGTTTTTT. Translated: CASSHPGQGASGGELFF. V and J are TRBV19 and TRBJ2-2, with TRBD1 identical over 11 bases. Germline CDR1 reads LNHDA; CDR2 reads SQIVND (reference sequence). The CDR3 runs to 17 residues. The J segment lost 7 bases and the V segment lost 5 bases, leaving 12 bases of the junction unmatched.

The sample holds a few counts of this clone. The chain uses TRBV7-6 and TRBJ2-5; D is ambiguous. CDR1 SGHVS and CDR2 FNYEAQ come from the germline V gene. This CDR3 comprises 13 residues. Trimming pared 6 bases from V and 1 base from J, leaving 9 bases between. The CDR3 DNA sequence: TGTGCCAGCAGTTCCACTCGCCAAGAGACCCAGTACTTC. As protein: CASSSTRQETQYF.

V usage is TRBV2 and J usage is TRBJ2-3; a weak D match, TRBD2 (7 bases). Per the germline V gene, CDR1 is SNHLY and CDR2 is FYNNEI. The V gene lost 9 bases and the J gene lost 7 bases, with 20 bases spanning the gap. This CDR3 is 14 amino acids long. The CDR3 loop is CASRGGGTLNTQYF. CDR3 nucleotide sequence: TGTGCCAGTAGGGGAGGGGGGACCTTGAATACGCAGTATTTT.

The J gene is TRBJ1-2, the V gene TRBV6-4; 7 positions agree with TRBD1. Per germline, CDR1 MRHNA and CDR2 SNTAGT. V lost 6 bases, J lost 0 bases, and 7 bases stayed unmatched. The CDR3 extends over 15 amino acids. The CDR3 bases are TGTGCCAGCAGACTCCAAAGGGGGCCTAACTATGGCTACACCTTC. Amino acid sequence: CASRLQRGPNYGYTF.

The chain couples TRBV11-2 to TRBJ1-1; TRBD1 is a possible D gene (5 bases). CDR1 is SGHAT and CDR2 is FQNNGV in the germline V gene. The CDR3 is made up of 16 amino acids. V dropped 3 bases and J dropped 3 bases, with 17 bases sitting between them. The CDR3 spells CASSFRQYQLDTEAFF. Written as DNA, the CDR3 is TGTGCCAGCAGCTTCAGACAGTACCAATTGGACACTGAAGCTTTCTTT.

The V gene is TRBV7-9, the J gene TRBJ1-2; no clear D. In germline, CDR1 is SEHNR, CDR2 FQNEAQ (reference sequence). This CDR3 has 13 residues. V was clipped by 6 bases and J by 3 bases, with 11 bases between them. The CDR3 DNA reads TGTGCCAGCAGTCGAGACACGGACTATGGCTACACCTTC. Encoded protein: CASSRDTDYGYTF.

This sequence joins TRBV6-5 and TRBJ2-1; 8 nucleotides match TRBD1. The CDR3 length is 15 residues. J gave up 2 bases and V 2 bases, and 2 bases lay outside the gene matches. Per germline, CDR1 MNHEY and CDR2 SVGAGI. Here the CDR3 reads CASSYDRGTYNEQFF. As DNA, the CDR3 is TGTGCCAGCAGTTACGACAGGGGCACCTACAATGAGCAGTTCTTC.

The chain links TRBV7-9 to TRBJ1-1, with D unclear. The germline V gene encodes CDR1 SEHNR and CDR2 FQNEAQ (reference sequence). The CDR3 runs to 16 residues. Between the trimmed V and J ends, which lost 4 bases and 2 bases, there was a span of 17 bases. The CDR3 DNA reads TGTGCCAGCAGCTCTTCCCCCCACGGGTCAAACACTGAAGCTTTCTTT. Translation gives CASSSSPHGSNTEAFF. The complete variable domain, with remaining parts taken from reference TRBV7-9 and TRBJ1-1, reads DTGVSQNPRHKITKRGQNVTFRCDPISEHNRLYWYRQTLGQGPEFLTYFQNEAQLEKSRLLSDRFSAERPKGSFSTLEIQRTEQGDSAMYLCASSSSPHGSNTEAFFGQGTRLTVV.

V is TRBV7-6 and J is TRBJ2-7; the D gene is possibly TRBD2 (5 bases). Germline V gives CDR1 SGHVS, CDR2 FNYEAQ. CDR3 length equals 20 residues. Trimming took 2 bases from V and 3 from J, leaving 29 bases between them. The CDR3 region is CASSLRPRSTTGSADYEQYF. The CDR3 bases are TGTGCCAGCAGCTTACGACCCAGATCCACCACGGGAAGTGCGGACTACGAGCAGTACTTC.

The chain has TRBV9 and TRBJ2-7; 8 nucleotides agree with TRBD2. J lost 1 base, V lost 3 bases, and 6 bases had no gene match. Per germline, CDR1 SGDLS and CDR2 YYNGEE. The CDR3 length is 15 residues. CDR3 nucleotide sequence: TGTGCCAGCAGCGCGGGGGGGGTCGCGTCCTACGAGCAGTACTTC. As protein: CASSAGGVASYEQYF.

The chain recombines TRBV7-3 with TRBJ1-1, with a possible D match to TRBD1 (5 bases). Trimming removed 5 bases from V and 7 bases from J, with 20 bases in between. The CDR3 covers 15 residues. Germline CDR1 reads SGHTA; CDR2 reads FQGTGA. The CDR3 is CASSTGGGSGIEAFF. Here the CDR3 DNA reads TGTGCCAGCAGCACCGGGGGTGGCTCAGGGATTGAAGCTTTCTTT.

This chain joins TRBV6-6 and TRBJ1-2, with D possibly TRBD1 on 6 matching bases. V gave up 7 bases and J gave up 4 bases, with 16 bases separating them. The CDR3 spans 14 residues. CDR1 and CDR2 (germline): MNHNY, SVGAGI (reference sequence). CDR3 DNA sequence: TGTGCCAGCACCGTACAGGGATTTGTCTATGGCTACACCTTC. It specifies CASTVQGFVYGYTF.

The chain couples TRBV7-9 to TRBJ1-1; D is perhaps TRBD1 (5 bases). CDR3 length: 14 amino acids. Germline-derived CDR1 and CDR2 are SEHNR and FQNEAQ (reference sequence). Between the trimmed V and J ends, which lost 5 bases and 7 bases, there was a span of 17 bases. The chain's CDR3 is CASSQTVSGFEAFF. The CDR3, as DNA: TGTGCCAGCAGCCAAACGGTATCAGGGTTTGAAGCTTTCTTT. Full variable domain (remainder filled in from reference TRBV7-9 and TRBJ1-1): DTGVSQNPRHKITKRGQNVTFRCDPISEHNRLYWYRQTLGQGPEFLTYFQNEAQLEKSRLLSDRFSAERPKGSFSTLEIQRTEQGDSAMYLCASSQTVSGFEAFFGQGTRLTVV.

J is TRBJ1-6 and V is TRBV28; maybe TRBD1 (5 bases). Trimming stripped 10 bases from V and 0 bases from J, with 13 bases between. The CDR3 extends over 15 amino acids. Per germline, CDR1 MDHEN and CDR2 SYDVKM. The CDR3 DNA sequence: TGTGCCACTCTCCGGGGGAGCTCCTATAATTCACCCCTCCACTTT. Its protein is CATLRGSSYNSPLHF.

The CDR3 nucleotides are TGTGCCAGCAATCGGGGGGGAGGGCTTTCCTACAATGAGCAGTTCTTC. Translating it yields CASNRGGGLSYNEQFF. V and J are TRBV7-2 and TRBJ2-1; 8 nucleotides align to TRBD2. V shed 7 bases and J 1 base; nucleotides not matched to a gene: 9. CDR3 length: 16 residues. Germline lookup yields CDR1 SGHTA and CDR2 FQGNSA.

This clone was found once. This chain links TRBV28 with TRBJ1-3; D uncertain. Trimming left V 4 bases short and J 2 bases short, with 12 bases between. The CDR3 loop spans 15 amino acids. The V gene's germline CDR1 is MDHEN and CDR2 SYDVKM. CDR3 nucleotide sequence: TGTGCCAGCAGTTCACACGGGTGGACTGGAAACACCATATATTTT. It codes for CASSSHGWTGNTIYF. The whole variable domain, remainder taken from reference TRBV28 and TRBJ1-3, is DVKVTQSSRYLVKRTGEKVFLECVQDMDHENMFWYRQDPGLGLRLIYFSYDVKMKEKGDIPEGYSVSREKKERFSLILESASTNQTSMYLCASSSHGWTGNTIYFGEGSWLTVV.

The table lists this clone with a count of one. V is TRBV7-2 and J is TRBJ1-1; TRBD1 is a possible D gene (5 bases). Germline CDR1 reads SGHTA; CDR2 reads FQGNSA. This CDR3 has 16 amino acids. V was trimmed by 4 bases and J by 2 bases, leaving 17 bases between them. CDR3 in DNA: TGTGCCAGCAGCTCAAGGGGAAGGGGCATCAACACTGAAGCTTTCTTT. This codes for CASSSRGRGINTEAFF.

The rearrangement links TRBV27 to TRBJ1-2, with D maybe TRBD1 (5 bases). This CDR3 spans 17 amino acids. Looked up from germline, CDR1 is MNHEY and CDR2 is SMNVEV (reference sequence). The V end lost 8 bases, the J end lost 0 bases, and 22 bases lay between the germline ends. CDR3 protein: CASREFEGPATNYGYTF. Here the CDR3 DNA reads TGTGCCAGCCGGGAGTTTGAGGGGCCAGCTACTAACTATGGCTACACCTTC.

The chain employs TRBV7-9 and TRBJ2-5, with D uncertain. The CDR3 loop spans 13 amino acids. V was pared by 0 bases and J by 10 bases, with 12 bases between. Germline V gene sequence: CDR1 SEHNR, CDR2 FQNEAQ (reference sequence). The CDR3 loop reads CASSLAASFLQYF. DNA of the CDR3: TGTGCCAGCAGCTTAGCGGCCAGTTTCCTCCAGTACTTC.

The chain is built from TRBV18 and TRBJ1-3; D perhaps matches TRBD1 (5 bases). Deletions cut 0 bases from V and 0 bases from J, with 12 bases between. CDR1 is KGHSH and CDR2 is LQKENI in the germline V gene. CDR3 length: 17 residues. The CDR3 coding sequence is TGTGCCAGCTCACCACCGGGACTGCGAGCCTCTGGAAACACCATATATTTT. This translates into CASSPPGLRASGNTIYF.

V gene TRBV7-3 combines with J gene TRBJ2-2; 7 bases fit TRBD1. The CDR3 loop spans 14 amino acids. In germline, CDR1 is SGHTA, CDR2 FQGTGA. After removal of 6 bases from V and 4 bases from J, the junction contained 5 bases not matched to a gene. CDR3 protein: CASRKQGSTGELFF. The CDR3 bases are TGTGCCAGCAGGAAACAGGGGAGCACCGGGGAGCTGTTTTTT.

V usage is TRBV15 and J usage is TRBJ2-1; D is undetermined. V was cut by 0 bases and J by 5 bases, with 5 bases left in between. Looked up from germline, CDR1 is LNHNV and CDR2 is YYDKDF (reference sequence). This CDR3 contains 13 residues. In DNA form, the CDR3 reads TGTGCCACCAGCAGAGACCTAAACAATGAGCAGTTCTTC. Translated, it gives CATSRDLNNEQFF.

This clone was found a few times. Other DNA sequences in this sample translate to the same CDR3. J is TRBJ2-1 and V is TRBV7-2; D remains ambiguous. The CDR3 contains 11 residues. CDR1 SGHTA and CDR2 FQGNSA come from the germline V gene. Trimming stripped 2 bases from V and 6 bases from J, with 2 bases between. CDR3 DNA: TGTGCCAGCAGCTTACTCAATGAGCAGTTCTTC. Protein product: CASSLLNEQFF.

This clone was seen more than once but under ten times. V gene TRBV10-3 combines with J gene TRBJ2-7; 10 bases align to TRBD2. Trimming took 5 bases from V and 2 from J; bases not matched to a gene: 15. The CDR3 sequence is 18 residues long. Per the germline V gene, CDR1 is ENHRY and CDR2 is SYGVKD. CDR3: CAISIDIGLAGATYEQYF. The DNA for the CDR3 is TGTGCCATCAGTATCGATATAGGCCTAGCGGGAGCAACCTACGAGCAGTACTTC.

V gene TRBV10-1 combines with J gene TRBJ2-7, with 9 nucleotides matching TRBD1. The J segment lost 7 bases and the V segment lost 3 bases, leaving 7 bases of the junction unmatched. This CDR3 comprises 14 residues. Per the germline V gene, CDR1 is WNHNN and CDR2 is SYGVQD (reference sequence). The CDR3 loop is CASSEGTGSFEQYF. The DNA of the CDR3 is TGCGCCAGCAGTGAAGGGACAGGGTCGTTTGAGCAGTACTTC.

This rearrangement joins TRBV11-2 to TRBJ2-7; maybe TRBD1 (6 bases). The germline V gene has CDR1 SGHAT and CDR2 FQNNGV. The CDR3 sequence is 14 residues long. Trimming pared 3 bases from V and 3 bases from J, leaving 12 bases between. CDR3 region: CASSFRGHFYEQYF. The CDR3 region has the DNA TGTGCCAGCAGCTTCAGGGGACACTTCTACGAGCAGTACTTC.

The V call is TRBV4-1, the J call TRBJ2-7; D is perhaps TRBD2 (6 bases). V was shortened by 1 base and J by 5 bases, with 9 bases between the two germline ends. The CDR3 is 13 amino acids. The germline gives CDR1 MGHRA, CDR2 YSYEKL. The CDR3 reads CASSQVWGDEQYF. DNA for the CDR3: TGCGCCAGCAGCCAAGTCTGGGGGGACGAGCAGTACTTC.

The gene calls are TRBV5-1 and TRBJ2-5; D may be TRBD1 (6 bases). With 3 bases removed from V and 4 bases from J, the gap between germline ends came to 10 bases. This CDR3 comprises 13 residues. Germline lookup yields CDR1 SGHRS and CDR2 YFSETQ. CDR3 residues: CASSWDIRETQYF. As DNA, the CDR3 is TGCGCCAGCAGCTGGGACATCCGAGAGACCCAGTACTTC.

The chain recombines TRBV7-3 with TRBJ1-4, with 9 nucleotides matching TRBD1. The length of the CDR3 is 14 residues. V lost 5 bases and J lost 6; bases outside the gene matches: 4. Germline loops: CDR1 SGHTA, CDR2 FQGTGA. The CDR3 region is CASSLTGGDEKLFF. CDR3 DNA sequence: TGTGCCAGCAGCCTGACAGGGGGTGATGAAAAACTGTTTTTT.

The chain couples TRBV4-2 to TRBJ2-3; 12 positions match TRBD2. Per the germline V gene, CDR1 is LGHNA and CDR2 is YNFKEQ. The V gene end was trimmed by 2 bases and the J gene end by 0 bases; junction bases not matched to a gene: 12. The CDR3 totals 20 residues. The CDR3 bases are TGTGCCAGCAGCCAACTCCCTAGCGGGGGGGCCCGATTAAGCACAGATACGCAGTATTTT. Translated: CASSQLPSGGARLSTDTQYF.

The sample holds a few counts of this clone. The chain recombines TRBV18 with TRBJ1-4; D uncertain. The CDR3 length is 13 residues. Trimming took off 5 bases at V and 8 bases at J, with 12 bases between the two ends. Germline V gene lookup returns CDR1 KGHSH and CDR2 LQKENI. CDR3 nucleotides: TGTGCCAGCTCATTTAGGGCGGGCGAAAAACTGTTTTTT. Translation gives CASSFRAGEKLFF.